This T cell receptor (beta chain) emerged from a study of T cell repertoires in cytomegalovirus infection. TCRdb used MiXCR to reprocess the reads, holding one entry per CDR3 protein. The table includes about 770,000 distinct CDR3 sequences, under 35% detected once. Regarding this clonotype: Its antigen is not identified.

Sample: cultured CD8+ T cells from PBMCs, taken from culture after CMV antigen stimulation. This receptor was obtained from a human donor in good health (CMV status not recorded). Some clones in this sample may be carry-over from other donors' samples.

The CDR3 loop is CATSDLLRQGNSPLHF. As DNA, the CDR3 is TGTGCCACCAGTGATTTGTTGCGTCAGGGGAATTCACCCCTCCACTTT. The chain joins TRBV24-1 to TRBJ1-6; TRBD1 is a possible D gene (6 bases). Looked up from germline, CDR1 is KGHDR and CDR2 is SFDVKD. This CDR3 has 16 amino acids. Trimming removed 0 bases at V and 7 bases at J, with 12 bases between.